This TCR beta chain was identified in a study of T-cell reconstitution after alpha-beta-depleted transplantation in children. With respect to this clonotype: No antigen is known for it.

This CDR3 spans 20 amino acids. The germline V gene has CDR1 MDHEN and CDR2 SYDVKM. Trimming removed 3 bases from V and 2 bases from J, with 29 bases in between. Points from the study as a whole: Surviving recipient T cells and thymic progenitors accounted for the high day-60 TCRbeta diversity observed in some patients. T-cell numbers and diversity, one year after transplant, stemmed largely from T cells that were newly produced. Reportedly, roughly two months post-transplant, alpha-beta T cells arose from several hundred expanded graft clones.

Preparation of the TCRbeta library used unique molecular identifiers. TCRdb fed the PCR reads into MiXCR, producing one record per CDR3 protein. This table has about 500,000 distinct CDR3 sequences, roughly 10% appearing once. The chain couples TRBV28 to TRBJ2-7, with D unresolved. The sequence came from a female patient aged 2-10 years who had a stem cell transplant for aplastic anemia, so the T cells may come from the graft donor. The sample here was PBMCs, mostly from graft donor cells, taken 180 days after TCRalphabeta/CD19-depleted stem cell transplant. The CDR3 nucleotides are TGTGCCAGCAGTTTCCCCTCTACCCTCTCTCGGGCTTCCTCCCCCTACGAGCAGTACTTC. Amino acids: CASSFPSTLSRASSPYEQYF.